This is a list of T cell receptor beta chains from one sample in a study of blood T cell repertoires in COVID-19. Generated by immunoSEQ multiplex PCR, the TCRdb table keeps only in-frame clones and is missing some. The sample holds about 200,000 clones, around four fifths seen once. The sequenced sample was peripheral blood. These receptors were taken from a man in his 60s with COVID-19, enrolled during active disease. Both conserved end residues are part of each CDR3. A D gene is named only where the DNA matches it firmly.

D | J | V | CDR3
. | TRBJ2-1 | TRBV29-1 | CSVAPVNEQFF
. | TRBJ2-3 | TRBV14 | CASSQSSGGTKYF
TRBD1 | TRBJ1-6 | TRBV18 | CASSPTQGANSPLHF
. | TRBJ1-1 | TRBV5-1 | CARGGEGRTNTEAFF
. | TRBJ2-7 | TRBV7-2 | CASSPQTGTYEQYF
. | TRBJ2-7 | TRBV29-1 | CSVGGSTSGEQYF
TRBD2 | TRBJ2-3 | TRBV7-9 | CASSPRDGLAGVSDTQYF
. | TRBJ2-1 | TRBV11-2 | CASSIDNEQFF
. | TRBJ2-1 | TRBV15 | CATSRTRETVNEQFF
. | TRBJ1-2 | TRBV24-1 | CATSAATANYGYTF
. | TRBJ2-1 | TRBV9 | CASSAEGGSYNEQFF
TRBD1 | TRBJ1-1 | TRBV10-3 | CAISESMGTGAFTEAFF
. | TRBJ1-2 | TRBV5-4 | CASSPGGVTELNYGYTF
. | TRBJ1-1 | TRBV19 | CASSIEVLLSTEAFF
TRBD1 | TRBJ1-1 | TRBV29-1 | CSVERGLGQGATEAFF
TRBD1 | TRBJ2-7 | TRBV12-3/TRBV12-4 | CASSRGTASEQYF
. | TRBJ2-5 | TRBV28 | CASSWGRQETQYF
TRBD2 | TRBJ2-7 | TRBV30 | CAWSGQFLGGTNEQYF
TRBD2 | TRBJ2-1 | TRBV5-1 | CASSLNLAGGEQFF
TRBD1 | TRBJ1-2 | TRBV5-4 | CASSRGTGSRDYGYTF
. | TRBJ1-6 | TRBV3-1/TRBV3-2 | CASSRVDNSPLHF
TRBD2 | TRBJ2-3 | TRBV11-3 | CASSLGLADTDTQYF
TRBD1 | TRBJ1-4 | TRBV6-6 | CASVDRGSEKLFF
. | TRBJ1-4 | TRBV7-9 | CASSFGGSEKLFF
TRBD2 | TRBJ2-7 | TRBV27 | CASSLGRSGRHYEQYF
. | TRBJ2-5 | TRBV9 | CASSVGLGGETQYF
TRBD1 | TRBJ1-1 | TRBV6-5 | CASSYAGGTEAFF
. | TRBJ2-2 | TRBV7-2 | CASSLVNGELFF
. | TRBJ1-2 | TRBV19 | CASSISPESSGYTF
. | TRBJ2-5 | TRBV3-1/TRBV3-2 | CASSQESGGQVETQYF
. | TRBJ1-5 | TRBV12-3/TRBV12-4 | CASSLKGNQPQHF
. | TRBJ1-1 | TRBV20-1 | CSASTGANTEAFF
. | TRBJ2-1 | TRBV5-1 | CASSLGGAANEQFF
. | TRBJ1-1 | TRBV4-1 | CASRARGGATEAFF
. | TRBJ1-1 | TRBV7-2 | CASSLGNRISPVTAFF
. | TRBJ2-7 | TRBV10-1 | CASSVGGTYEQYF
. | TRBJ1-2 | TRBV19 | CASSSSGTKSGTDGYTF
. | TRBJ1-1 | TRBV27 | CASSFSQGLTEAFF
. | TRBJ1-5 | TRBV27 | CASRGGGAFQPQHF
. | TRBJ2-6 | TRBV4-2 | CASSRQDSGANVLTF
TRBD1 | TRBJ1-2 | TRBV19 | CASSPLTGPHYGYTF
. | TRBJ2-3 | TRBV7-8 | CASSPTGESDTQYF
. | TRBJ1-6 | TRBV11-2 | CASSLDPTGISYNSPLHF
TRBD1 | TRBJ2-1 | TRBV27 | CASSSLGQGATYNEQFF
. | TRBJ1-4 | TRBV9 | CASTYQGRGDEKLFF
. | TRBJ1-1 | TRBV5-1 | CASSLGANTEAFF
. | TRBJ2-1 | TRBV3-1/TRBV3-2 | CASSQKSGVEDNEQFF
. | TRBJ1-1 | TRBV28 | CASSLPLGGSEAFF
TRBD2 | TRBJ2-5 | TRBV27 | CASSSWGGETQYF
. | TRBJ2-1 | TRBV27 | CASRPASSSYNEQFF
TRBD1 | TRBJ1-2 | TRBV30 | CAWARDRGFGYTF
TRBD1 | TRBJ2-7 | TRBV19 | CASSMFRTGAYEQYF
TRBD1 | TRBJ1-6 | TRBV4-1 | CASRRQGNSPLHF
TRBD1 | TRBJ2-4 | TRBV30 | CAYLGRDREGSDIQYF
TRBD1 | TRBJ1-4 | TRBV4-1 | CASSQTGTGVEKLFF
TRBD1 | TRBJ1-2 | TRBV6-5 | CASNDRANFNYGYTF
. | TRBJ2-2 | TRBV7-9 | CASSLLTYTGELFF